Listed here is a single TCR beta chain. Symptom resolution, clearance, or two negative PCRs marked donors in Cohort 3 as recovered. This sample stems from a study of blood T cell repertoires in COVID-19. Overall study context: The origin of the acute and convalescent COVID-19 samples was the United States, Italy and Spain.

V lost 8 bases and J lost 5, with 9 bases in between. The CDR3 spans 11 residues. Germline lookup yields CDR1 LNHDA and CDR2 SQIVND (reference sequence). This table comes from immunoSEQ multiplex PCR, and its TCRdb copy is limited to in-frame clones, with some not included. Seen here are more than 250,000 clones, approximately 84% observed once, and the top ten hold roughly a tenth. The chain uses TRBV19 and TRBJ1-2; D remains ambiguous. The sequenced material came from PBMCs or T cells enriched from blood (not recorded which). The TCR sequence derives from a woman under 30 who had recovered from COVID-19. The CDR3 reads CASRTSYGYTF. In DNA, the CDR3 is TGTGCCAGTCGGACTAGTTATGGCTACACCTTC.